A selection of T cell receptor beta chains follows, all from one sample in a study of blood T cell repertoires in COVID-19. Measured with immunoSEQ multiplex PCR; TCRdb has only the in-frame clones, and not every one. Seen here are tens of thousands of clones, about nine tenths observed once, and the top ten hold 25% to 30%. The specimen sequenced was peripheral blood. The receptors were sampled from a woman aged 80 or over with active or convalescent COVID-19. The CDR3 runs from the conserved cysteine through the conserved F or W. The D gene is left open where the match is weak.

D gene	V gene	J gene	CDR3 length	CDR3 DNA	CDR3 protein
.	TRBV4-3	TRBJ1-4	20	TGCGCCAGCAGCCAAGATCTAGGCGGCGGAGGGATAGGGGTAAATGAAAAACTGTTTTTT	CASSQDLGGGGIGVNEKLFF
TRBD2	TRBV9	TRBJ2-3	15	TGTGCCAGCAGCCGACTAGCTGGTAGCACAGATACGCAGTATTTT	CASSRLAGSTDTQYF
.	TRBV2	TRBJ2-7	14	TGTGCCAGCCCCCCAAAGGGGGTTTTTGACGAGCAGTACTTC	CASPPKGVFDEQYF
.	TRBV5-8	TRBJ1-1	14	TGTGCCAGCAGCTTGGTGAGGGCCCCCACTGAAGCTTTCTTT	CASSLVRAPTEAFF
TRBD2	TRBV10-3	TRBJ2-7	16	TGTGCCATCAGTGAGTCCCGCAGCGGGGGGGCAGGCGAGCAGTACTTC	CAISESRSGGAGEQYF
TRBD1	TRBV11-2	TRBJ1-4	14	TGTGCCAGCAGCCTCGACAGGGTAGCTGAAAAACTGTTTTTT	CASSLDRVAEKLFF
TRBD1	TRBV5-1	TRBJ2-7	15	TGCGCCAGCAGCTTACGATCGGGACAGGTCTACGAGCAGTACTTC	CASSLRSGQVYEQYF
TRBD2	TRBV4-3	TRBJ2-7	16	TGCGCCAGCAGCCAAGGACTAGCGGGGGCCGGGGACGAGCAGTACTTC	CASSQGLAGAGDEQYF
.	TRBV9	TRBJ2-1	13	TGTGCCAGCAGCGTAGTCTATACCGGGGAGCAGTTCTTC	CASSVVYTGEQFF
.	TRBV4-3	TRBJ2-3	18	TGCGCCAGCAGCCAAGAGACGGGCGGGACCAGGAGGACAGATACGCAGTATTTT	CASSQETGGTRRTDTQYF
.	TRBV29-1	TRBJ1-4	14	TGCAGCGTTTCCGACAGAAACCTCAATGAAAAACTGTTTTTT	CSVSDRNLNEKLFF
TRBD1	TRBV24-1	TRBJ1-4	13	TGTGCCACCAGTCAGGGGGGACATGAAAAACTGTTTTTT	CATSQGGHEKLFF
TRBD1	TRBV6-1	TRBJ1-6	16	TGTGCCAGCAGTGAAGCTCCGGGACAGGGGCGTTCACCCCTCCACTTT	CASSEAPGQGRSPLHF